This T cell receptor beta chain is drawn from a study of blood T cells in healthy people across ages. Study findings and constraints: TCR beta diversity, measured per million T cells, fell in a roughly linear way with age.

Alongside a J-beta primer mix, a sample-barcoded 5' primer served in a second PCR lasting about 6 to 12 cycles. TCRdb reprocessed the 5' RACE reads with MiXCR, giving one entry per CDR3 protein. The sample has 550,000 to 750,000 distinct CDR3 sequences, roughly 21% seen once. This clonotype turned up a few times. Its target is unknown. The germline V gene has CDR1 KGHSH and CDR2 LQKENI. J lost 2 bases, V lost 6 bases, and 7 bases had no gene match. The CDR3 is made up of 17 amino acids. Source material: blood. This TCR was recovered from a man in his 70s in good health. The rearrangement joins TRBV18 to TRBJ2-3, with 14 bases lining up with TRBD2. The CDR3 loop reads CASSLGLAGGFTDTQYF. The CDR3 DNA follows: TGTGCCAGCTCCCTCGGACTAGCGGGAGGCTTCACAGATACGCAGTATTTT.